This TCR beta chain was identified during a study of a mutant IDH1 vaccine in newly diagnosed glioma. Study as a whole: Eight vaccinations reached patients in weeks 1, 3, 5, 7, 11, 15, 19 and 23. Vaccines were begun 4-6 weeks after radiotherapy alone, or with temozolomide cycles. Patients arrived already treated with radiotherapy, temozolomide, or both, most having had both.

Of note for this clone: The antigen remains unidentified.

Data came from immunoSEQ multiplex PCR; TCRdb stores just in-frame clones and leaves some out. The sample lists some 60,000 clones; 70% to 90% were seen once. Time point described: week 5, during vaccination. What each vaccine dose contained was 300 ug of mutant IDH1 20-mer peptide, accompanied by topical imiquimod. New WHO grade 3 or 4 astrocytomas that were IDH1-mutant and ATRX-lost occurred in the donors. The CDR3 runs 19 residues. Germline V lookup: CDR1 SGHNT, CDR2 YYREEE (reference sequence). The V end lost 1 base, the J end lost 3 bases, and 23 bases lay between the germline ends. This specimen consisted of PBMCs, obtained from a glioma patient whose treatment included an IDH1 peptide vaccine. This receptor was obtained from a middle-aged woman with glioma. V is TRBV5-4 and J is TRBJ2-1, with a tentative D call TRBD1 (6 bases). CDR3 nucleotide sequence: TGTGCCAGCAGCTTGTGGGGGCGAGGGGAGTCCCACTACTACAATGAGCAGTTCTTC. Amino acids: CASSLWGRGESHYYNEQFF.